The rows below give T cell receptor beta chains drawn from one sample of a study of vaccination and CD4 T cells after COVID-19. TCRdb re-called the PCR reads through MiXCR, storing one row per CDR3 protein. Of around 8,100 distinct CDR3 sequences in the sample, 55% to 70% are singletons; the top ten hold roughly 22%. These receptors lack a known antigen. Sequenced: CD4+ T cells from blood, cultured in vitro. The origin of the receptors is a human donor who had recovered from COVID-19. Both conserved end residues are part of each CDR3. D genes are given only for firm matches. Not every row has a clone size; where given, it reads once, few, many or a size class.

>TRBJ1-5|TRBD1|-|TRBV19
CASSRDRVNQPQHF
TGTGCCAGTAGTAGGGACAGGGTCAATCAGCCCCAGCATTTT
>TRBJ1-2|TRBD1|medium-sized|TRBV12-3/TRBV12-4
CASSLNRGGFGYTF
TGTGCCAGCAGTTTAAACAGGGGGGGATTTGGCTACACCTTC
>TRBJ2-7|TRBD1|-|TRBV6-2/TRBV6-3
CASNEGTGGRYEQYF
TGTGCCAGCAATGAGGGGACAGGGGGCAGGTACGAGCAGTACTTC
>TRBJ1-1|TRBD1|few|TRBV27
CASRHRGLDTEAFF
TGTGCCAGCAGACACAGGGGGCTAGACACTGAAGCTTTCTTT
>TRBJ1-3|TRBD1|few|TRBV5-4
CASSLQGTNSGNTIYF
TGTGCCAGCAGTCTACAGGGGACCAACTCTGGAAACACCATATATTTT
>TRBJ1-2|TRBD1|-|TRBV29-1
CSVRDSRGNYGYTF
TGCAGCGTCCGGGACAGCAGGGGTAACTATGGCTACACCTTC
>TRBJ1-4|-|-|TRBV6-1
CASRRARGEKLFF
TGTGCCAGTCGGCGGGCTCGAGGTGAAAAACTGTTTTTT
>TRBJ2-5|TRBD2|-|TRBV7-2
CASSLSRGGQETQYF
TGTGCCAGCAGCTTGTCGCGGGGGGGTCAAGAGACCCAGTACTTC
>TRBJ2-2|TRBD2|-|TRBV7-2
CASSLASGGLTGELFF
TGTGCCAGCAGCTTAGCAAGCGGGGGACTCACCGGGGAGCTGTTTTTT
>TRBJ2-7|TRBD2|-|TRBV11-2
CASSKTSGGSAYEQYF
TGTGCCAGCAGCAAGACTAGCGGGGGGTCAGCCTACGAGCAGTACTTC
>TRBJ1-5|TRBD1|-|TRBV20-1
CSAWTGSQPQHF
TGCAGTGCATGGACAGGGAGCCAGCCCCAGCATTTT
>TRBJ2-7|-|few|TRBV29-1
CSGGASPREQYF
TGCAGCGGGGGGGCCTCGCCCCGCGAGCAGTACTTC
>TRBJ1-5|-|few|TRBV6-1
CASRTSAQPQHF
TGTGCCAGCAGAACTTCAGCCCAGCCCCAGCATTTT
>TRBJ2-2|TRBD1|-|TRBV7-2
CASRGGQGLRGTGELFF
TGTGCCAGCAGGGGGGGACAGGGCCTCCGAGGAACCGGGGAGCTGTTTTTT
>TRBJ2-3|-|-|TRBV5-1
CASSPRATDTQYF
TGCGCCAGCAGCCCCAGAGCAACAGATACGCAGTATTTT
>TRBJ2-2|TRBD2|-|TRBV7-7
CASSLAGRDTGELFF
TGTGCTAGCAGCTTAGCGGGCAGGGACACCGGGGAGCTGTTTTTT
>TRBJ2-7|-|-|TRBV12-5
CASGLVSYEQYF
TGTGCTAGTGGTTTGGTAAGCTACGAGCAGTACTTC
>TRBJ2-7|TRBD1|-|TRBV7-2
CASSSGTGGGYEQYF
TGTGCCAGCAGCTCCGGGACAGGGGGCGGCTACGAGCAGTACTTC
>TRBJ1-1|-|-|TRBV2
CASMVQMDTEAFF
TGTGCCAGCATGGTACAGATGGACACTGAAGCTTTCTTT
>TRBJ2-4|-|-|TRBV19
CASSIGLGMGNIQYF
TGTGCCAGTAGTATAGGGCTGGGTATGGGAAACATTCAGTACTTC
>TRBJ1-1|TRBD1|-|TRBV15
CATRTGGWGTEAFF
TGTGCCACCAGAACAGGGGGCTGGGGAACTGAAGCTTTCTTT
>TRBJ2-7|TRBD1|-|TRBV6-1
CASSEAPRDSSYEQYF
TGTGCCAGCAGTGAAGCGCCTCGGGACAGCTCCTACGAGCAGTACTTC
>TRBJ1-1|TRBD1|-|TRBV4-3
CASSQVQGQAEAFF
TGCGCCAGCAGCCAGGTACAGGGACAGGCTGAAGCTTTCTTT
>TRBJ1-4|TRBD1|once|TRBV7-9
CASSLAETGPKLFF
TGTGCCAGCAGCTTAGCCGAGACAGGGCCAAAACTGTTTTTT
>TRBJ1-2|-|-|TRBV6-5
CASSYSLEDYGYTF
TGTGCCAGCAGTTACTCGCTGGAGGACTATGGCTACACCTTC
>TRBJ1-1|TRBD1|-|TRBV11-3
CASSPGQAKNTEAFF
TGTGCCAGCAGCCCCGGACAGGCGAAGAACACTGAAGCTTTCTTT
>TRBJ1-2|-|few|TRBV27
CASSLSTGNYGYTF
TGTGCCAGCAGTTTATCGACGGGCAACTATGGCTACACCTTC
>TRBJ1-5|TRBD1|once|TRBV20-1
CSAEPTGTGINQPQHF
TGCAGTGCCGAACCAACCGGGACAGGGATTAATCAGCCCCAGCATTTT
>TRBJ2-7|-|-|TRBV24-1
CATSGGSAYEQYF
TGTGCCACCAGTGGAGGATCCGCCTACGAGCAGTACTTC
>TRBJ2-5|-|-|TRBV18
CASSRSGPNQETQYF
TGTGCCAGCTCACGGTCCGGGCCAAACCAAGAGACCCAGTACTTC
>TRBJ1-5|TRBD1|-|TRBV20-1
CSARTGQQPQHF
TGCAGTGCAAGGACAGGGCAGCAGCCCCAGCATTTT
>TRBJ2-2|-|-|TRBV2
CASSEIQSTGELFF
TGTGCCAGCAGTGAAATACAGAGCACCGGGGAGCTGTTTTTT
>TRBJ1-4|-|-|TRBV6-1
CATRNGVDEKLFF
TGTGCCACCCGGAATGGGGTGGATGAAAAACTGTTTTTT
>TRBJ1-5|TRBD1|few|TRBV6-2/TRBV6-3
CASSYTTGYNQPQHF
TGTGCCAGCAGTTATACGACAGGGTACAATCAGCCCCAGCATTTT
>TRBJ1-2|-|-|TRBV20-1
CSASPKVDYGYTF
TGCAGTGCTAGTCCGAAGGTCGACTATGGCTACACCTTC
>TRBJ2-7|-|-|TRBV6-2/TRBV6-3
CASSYRLGGAYEQYF
TGTGCCAGCAGTTACCGTTTGGGGGGTGCCTACGAGCAGTACTTC
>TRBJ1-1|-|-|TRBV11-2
CASSGEGRAAFF
TGTGCCAGCAGCGGAGAGGGGCGGGCGGCTTTCTTT
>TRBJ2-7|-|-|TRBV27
CASSSYGPVRSYEQYF
TGTGCCAGCAGCTCCTACGGACCCGTTCGGTCCTACGAGCAGTACTTC
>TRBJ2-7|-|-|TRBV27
CASSAGQRLIREQYF
TGTGCCAGCAGTGCCGGACAGCGCCTAATTAGGGAGCAGTACTTC
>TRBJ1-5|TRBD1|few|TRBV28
CASSRTGNTQPQHF
TGTGCCAGCAGCCGGACAGGGAACACTCAGCCCCAGCATTTT
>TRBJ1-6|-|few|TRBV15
CATSRNPDSSYNSPLHF
TGTGCCACCAGCAGAAACCCTGACAGCTCCTATAATTCACCCCTCCACTTT
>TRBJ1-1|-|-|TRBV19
CASSRPPGGPFTEAFF
TGTGCCAGTAGTAGGCCCCCAGGCGGCCCCTTTACTGAAGCTTTCTTT
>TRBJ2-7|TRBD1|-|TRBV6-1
CASSRGTGETYEQYF
TGTGCCAGCAGTCGCGGGACAGGGGAGACCTACGAGCAGTACTTC